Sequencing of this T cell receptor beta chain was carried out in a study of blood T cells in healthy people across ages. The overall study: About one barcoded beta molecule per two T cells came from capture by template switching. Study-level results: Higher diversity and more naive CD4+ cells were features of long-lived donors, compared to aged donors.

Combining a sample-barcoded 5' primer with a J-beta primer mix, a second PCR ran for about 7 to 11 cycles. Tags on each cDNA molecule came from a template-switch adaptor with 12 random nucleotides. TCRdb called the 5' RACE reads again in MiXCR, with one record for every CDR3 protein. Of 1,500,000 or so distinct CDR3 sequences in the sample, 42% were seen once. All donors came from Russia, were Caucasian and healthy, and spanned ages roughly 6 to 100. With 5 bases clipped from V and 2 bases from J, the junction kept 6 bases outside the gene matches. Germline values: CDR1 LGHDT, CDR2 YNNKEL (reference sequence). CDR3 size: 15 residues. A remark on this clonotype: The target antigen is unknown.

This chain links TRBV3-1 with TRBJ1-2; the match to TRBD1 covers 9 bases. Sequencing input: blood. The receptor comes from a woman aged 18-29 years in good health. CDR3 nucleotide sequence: TGTGCCAGCAGCGTCGGGACAGGGCGGAACTATGGCTACACCTTC. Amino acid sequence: CASSVGTGRNYGYTF.